What follows is one TCR beta chain and its context. Its binding antigen is unknown. Taken from the germline V gene, the CDR1 and CDR2 loops are SGHVS and FQNEAQ. From the cysteine through the phenylalanine, the CDR3 covers 14 amino acids. CDR3 DNA is the only sequence kept; it has 42 bases, read in frame from the first base. V is shortened by 1 base, J by 2 bases, and the region joining them spans 8 bases. The library was obtained by the immunoSEQ multiplex PCR assay. A mixture of 60 forward primers for TCR Vbeta segments and 13 reverse primers for TCR Jbeta segments was used in the multiplex PCR. A multiplex PCR assay on genomic DNA amplified the CDR3 region of rearranged TCR beta genes. The Illumina HiSeq System was used to sequence the amplified TCR beta libraries as 87-base-pair reads. The paper's data handling went like this. Across the 670 or so repertoires, a later analysis counted tens of millions of unique TCR beta chains, approximately 10 million of which were shared by at least two donors. Raw reads were error-corrected and collapsed into unique sequences by a nearest-neighbor algorithm in which closely related sequences were merged to remove PCR and sequencing errors. CDR3 sequences were aligned to IMGT reference sequences to assign V, D and J gene segments. For a sequence to be retained, a match of at least six nucleotides was required to both a V gene segment and a J gene segment. A rearrangement counted as productive if the CDR3 had no stop codons and remained in frame with V and J, and every other rearrangement counted as non-productive. Following IMGT convention, CDR3 was defined as the stretch from the second conserved V-encoded cysteine up to the conserved J-encoded phenylalanine. The earlier analysis of about 610 of the donors excluded any sequence lacking an unambiguous match to a single V gene segment. An earlier analysis of 500 to 700 of the donors classified V segments as functional when productive rearrangements were above 56.7% and as segregating when the standard deviation between donors was above 5%. A statistical classification framework was developed to diagnose cytomegalovirus status using the catalog of TCR beta chain sequences. A later analysis assigned V and J genes by comparing TCR nucleotide sequences with IMGT/GENE-DB human TR gene sequences. In a later analysis, CDR3 sequences and most-parsimonious VDJ recombination scenarios were assigned using the TCRdist pipeline. In a later analysis, each TCR beta chain was defined by its CDR3 amino acid sequence together with its V-gene family, and reads lacking a unique V-gene family were excluded. A later analysis removed nearly 600 highly shared, low-generation-probability nucleotide sequences to deal with suspected cross-contamination and a sequencing artifact. A later analysis calculated a clonal expansion index for each public chain from normalized within-repertoire ranks of inferred template counts. In a later analysis, generation probabilities were computed using a VDJ recombination model fitted to out-of-frame rearrangements, and the results were checked against IGoR. In a later analysis, hypergeometric tests were used to score TCR-TCR, TCR-HLA and TCR-CMV co-occurrence, with a repertoire-size bias correction applied to TCR pairs. In a later analysis, false discovery rates were estimated by permuting HLA or CMV assignments 20 times. In a later analysis, co-occurring TCRs were grouped with DBSCAN, and TCRdist sequence similarity was added when clustering was performed within HLA-allele-positive subsets. Repertoires with fewer than 30,000 or more than 120,000 public chains were left out of co-occurrence clustering, as were five repertoires with anomalous nucleotide sharing. Sourced from immuneACCESS, this table was stored by TCRdb with only in-frame sequences that have V and J called. A share of the clones is absent; for the studies checked, an unresolved V gene accounts for under half, and the remainder has no known explanation. V and J calls plus clone size are reproduced from that table; the DNA served to infer D and trimming. This sample's clone table shows some 64,000 clones. 1.5% to 2% of the sample belongs to the ten largest clones.

The data belong to a study of cytomegalovirus exposure and HLA in healthy donors (dated by TCRdb to about 2017). For context, the study as a whole: In an earlier analysis of some 550 of the donors, 250 to 300 Gb of sequence data and some 120 million unique TCR beta sequences from 180 million or so T cells were reported. About 300 gigabases of sequencing data and roughly 81 million unique TCR sequences made up an early release that covered approximately 700 HLA-typed donors. Among the 398 genotyped donors, around 81% belonged to the genetic ancestry cluster associated with self-reported Caucasian donors. The study was designed to test whether signatures of past pathogen exposure could be identified by cataloging public T cell receptors. The study profiled the T cell repertoires of 500 to 800 subjects by immunosequencing and related them to cytomegalovirus serostatus. In addition to the first cohort of 666 subjects, a separate validation cohort of 130 or so different subjects was used. To predict cytomegalovirus infection status, the study combined high-throughput TCR immunosequencing, statistical association of individual TCRs with disease status, and machine learning. A later analysis re-examined previously published TCR beta repertoires from over 500 donors and added high-resolution HLA genotyping to investigate patterns of TCR occurrence. The later analysis used no new phenotypic data to find candidate immune exposures, relying instead on TCR beta sequences and their occurrence across donors. To decide whether each TCR beta V gene segment behaved as functional or pseudogenic, an earlier analysis of some 600 of the donors relied on high-throughput TCR beta sequencing. Alongside the repertoire data, information on donor age, sex, ethnicity and CMV serostatus was compiled. A later genetic analysis took genome-wide SNP genotypes for about 65% of the 666 donors and used that subset as a discovery cohort. Every repertoire in the discovery cohort had been generated on one and the same sequencing platform. Both class I and class II loci were covered by HLA typing, at four-digit resolution. Typing coverage varied by locus: roughly 629-640 donors for A, B, C, DRB1 and DQB1; about 520 for DQA1; approximately 570 for DPA1; 400 to 480 for DPB1. Roughly five DR-DQ haplotypes were handled as single units for association and clustering because linkage in the cohort was strong. Across around 400 genotyped donors of the cohort, an average of roughly 250,000 unique TCR beta nucleotide sequences per donor were sequenced, and roughly 20% of those sequences were non-productive.

The cohort comprised 670 or so healthy bone marrow donors. All cohort members were sampled while nominally healthy, although unrecorded immune exposures were likely present. The donor tested CMV seronegative and was one of the 352 seronegative cohort members. A peripheral blood sample was collected from each donor, and TCR beta sequencing was performed on peripheral blood mononuclear cells. The Qiagen DNeasy Blood Extraction Kit was used to extract genomic DNA from the blood cell samples. Paper-wide results and their limitations: CMV serostatus was the only immune exposure information available for the cohort. It was suggested by the authors that the approach could potentially be generalized to other disease states and immunological phenotypes. Linkage disequilibrium might explain the correlated functional status among segregating V segments, but an unknown experimental factor could not be ruled out. The study gave a list of about 150 TCR beta chains associated with cytomegalovirus. A later genetic analysis associated a missense DCLRE1C variant with V-gene and J-gene trimming of TCR beta chains, and an independent cohort replicated the association. The cohort was sequenced for TCR beta chains only, and without alpha or paired-chain data the features that could be detected were limited. Several of the top co-occurrence clusters appeared to be linked to parvovirus B19, influenza, CMV and Epstein-Barr virus, according to a later analysis. In vitro tests confirmed that a few of the cytomegalovirus-associated TCR beta chains recognize cytomegalovirus antigens. Presence/absence analyses assumed roughly uniform sequencing depth across donors, an assumption that may not hold. According to a later analysis, TCR association rates differed among HLA loci, with DRB1 alleles showing the most associated TCRs and HLA-C alleles showing the fewest. In a later analysis, HLA-associated TCR beta chains showed more clonal expansion and lower generation probabilities than non-associated chains that were equally common. A later analysis found that most CMV-associated TCR beta chains appeared HLA-restricted, with HLA associations seemingly driven largely by CMV exposure. A later genetic analysis reported fewer N-insertions in productive TCRs among donors in an Asian-associated ancestry cluster than the 666-donor mean. Because counts were too low, 15 to 20 rarely observed V segments, including chromosome 9 orphons, were excluded from the earlier analysis of some 590 of the donors. Most TCR sequences were seen in very few donors, while some public TCRs were found in many individuals. A further reported finding was that TCR beta sequences accurately predicted the HLA-A and HLA-B alleles for most subjects in the first cohort. Strong co-occurrence of HLA alleles, especially DR and DQ, made assigning TCR associations to individual alleles difficult. Cytomegalovirus status was reported to be diagnosed by the classifier with high specificity and sensitivity in both the original and validation cohorts. Specific HLA alleles were associated with over 15,000 TCR beta sequences at a false discovery rate of 0.05 in a later analysis. Some IMGT-functional V segments, including TRBV6-2 and TRBV6-3, could not be distinguished by the 87-base-pair reads and were therefore excluded. Because HLA typing was unavailable for some donors at each locus, only the typed subset was used in association tests. In an earlier analysis of 587 of the donors, most TCR beta V segments appeared in productive rearrangements about 90% or about 30% of the time, broadly matching IMGT annotations. A cluster of highly shared sequence variants was judged likely to be a technical artifact of the sequencing pipeline.

Sequencing was done on a sample of PBMCs. This clonotype was obtained from a woman in her 30s in good health and CMV-seronegative. In this chain, TRBV7-8 is recombined with TRBJ1-2; no D gene call is confident. For the CDR3, the sequence is CASSLVEDNYGYTF. The sequenced DNA: TGTGCCAGCAGCTTAGTGGAGGACAACTATGGCTACACCTTC.